The 30 T cell receptor beta chains reported below all come from one sample, sequenced in a study of beta chain features in type 1 diabetes. Every isolated RNA sample was fully reverse transcribed, so sequencing captured expressed TCRB transcripts. This table comes from immunoSEQ multiplex PCR, and its TCRdb copy is limited to in-frame clones, with some not included. Here the sample spans about 230,000 clones, 9.6% being singletons. Sample: naive CD4+ T cells from blood. The receptors come from a woman aged 18 to 35 in good health.

Worth noting for this clone: A junction end diverges from the germline sequence, so it may reflect a read error. The chain links TRBV28 to TRBJ2-7; perhaps TRBD1 as D (5 bases). The CDR3 runs 13 residues. Germline loops: CDR1 MDHEN, CDR2 SYDVKM. Here the CDR3 reads CATSPQVQGEQYF. The CDR3 DNA reads as TGTGCCACCAGTCCCCAGGTTCAGGGCGAGCAGTACTTC.

The chain recombines TRBV11-2 with TRBJ2-1; D might be TRBD2 (7 bases). Germline loops: CDR1 SGHAT, CDR2 FQNNGV. V was pared by 3 bases and J by 8 bases, with 20 bases between. CDR3 length equals 16 residues. CDR3 region: CASSFLRGGAGDEQFF. In DNA form, the CDR3 reads TGTGCCAGCAGCTTCCTGCGAGGGGGGGCTGGCGATGAGCAGTTCTTC.

The chain links TRBV2 to TRBJ1-5; D gene ambiguous. Trimming left V 1 base short and J 9 bases short, with 7 bases between. The CDR3 length is 12 residues. CDR1 is SNHLY and CDR2 is FYNNEI in the germline V gene. The DNA of the CDR3 is TGTGCCAGCAGTGAAGATCGGGGGCCCCAGCATTTT. This sequence encodes CASSEDRGPQHF.

The V gene is TRBV18, the J gene TRBJ1-1, with 8 bases lining up with TRBD1. The CDR3 has 16 residues. Looked up from germline, CDR1 is KGHSH and CDR2 is LQKENI. V lost 5 bases and J lost 0; bases outside the gene matches: 8. Written as DNA, the CDR3 is TGTGCCAGCTCAGAAGGACAGGGAGGGGTGAACACTGAAGCTTTCTTT. Translated, it gives CASSEGQGGVNTEAFF.

The table lists this clone with a few counts. This chain joins TRBV28 and TRBJ1-2, with D uncertain. The germline CDR1 and CDR2 sequences are MDHEN and SYDVKM. V dropped 6 bases and J dropped 2 bases, with 7 bases sitting between them. The CDR3 totals 12 residues. The chain's CDR3 is CASRTLNYGYTF. The DNA of the CDR3 is TGTGCCAGCAGGACTCTAAACTATGGCTACACCTTC.

The chain employs TRBV5-1 and TRBJ2-1, with 9 bases identical to TRBD2. CDR1 is SGHRS and CDR2 is YFSETQ in the germline V gene. Unmatched junction bases numbered 8, after V lost 0 bases and J lost 4 bases. This CDR3 is 17 amino acids long. CDR3 bases: TGCGCCAGCAGCTTGGGGATAGCGGGAGAAAAGTACAATGAGCAGTTCTTC. Protein sequence: CASSLGIAGEKYNEQFF. The full variable domain, rest sourced from reference TRBV5-1 and TRBJ2-1, is KAGVTQTPRYLIKTRGQQVTLSCSPISGHRSVSWYQQTPGQGLQFLFEYFSETQRNKGNFPGRFSGRQFSNSRSEMNVSTLELGDSALYLCASSLGIAGEKYNEQFFGPGTRLTVL.

This clone was counted only a few times. At one end, the junction sequence differs from germline, possibly due to a read error. The chain couples TRBV29-1 to TRBJ2-7, with 8 bases aligning to TRBD1. This CDR3 comprises 13 residues. Germline values: CDR1 SQVTM, CDR2 ANQGSEA. CDR3 loop: CSAEGQGRHEQYF. Written as DNA, the CDR3 is TGCAGCGCTGAAGGACAGGGACGCCACGAGCAGTACTTC.

Only a few counts were recorded for this clone. This chain uses TRBV5-1 with TRBJ2-3; D is unclear. The V end was cut by 1 base, the J end by 5 bases, with 8 bases between. Germline V gene data show CDR1 as SGHRS and CDR2 as YFSETQ. The CDR3 totals 13 residues. DNA for the CDR3: TGCGCCAGCAGCTTGACAGTCCAAGATACGCAGTATTTT. Residues: CASSLTVQDTQYF.

This sequence joins TRBV11-2 and TRBJ1-2; TRBD1 matches at 7 bases. The CDR3 runs 16 residues. With V trimmed by 1 base and J by 1 base, 6 bases remained unmatched. Germline V gene data show CDR1 as SGHAT and CDR2 as FQNNGV. CDR3 nucleotides: TGTGCCAGCAGCTTAGTCCGGACAGGTCATAACTATGGCTACACCTTC. Its translation is CASSLVRTGHNYGYTF. Looking up the rest from reference TRBV11-2 and TRBJ1-2 gives the full variable domain: EAGVAQSPRYKIIEKRQSVAFWCNPISGHATLYWYQQILGQGPKLLIQFQNNGVVDDSQLPKDRFSAERLKGVDSTLKIQPAKLEDSAVYLCASSLVRTGHNYGYTFGSGTRLTVV.

A few counts support this clone. The rearrangement joins TRBV25-1 to TRBJ2-6; 8 positions match TRBD1. There are 16 residues in the CDR3. Germline CDR1 MGHDK, CDR2 SYGVNS. The junction had 4 bases not matched to a gene; V was cut back by 2 bases and J by 4 bases. For the CDR3, the DNA is TGTGCCAGCAGTGAACCGACAGGGGTCGGGGCCAACGTCCTGACTTTC. Translation gives CASSEPTGVGANVLTF.

This clone was counted only a few times. This rearrangement joins TRBV18 to TRBJ1-1, with 7 bases matching TRBD1. Per germline, CDR1 KGHSH and CDR2 LQKENI. V shed 6 bases, J shed 2 bases, and the junction held 9 bases outside the gene matches. The CDR3 spans 15 residues. The CDR3 here is CASSSSGTVNTEAFF. DNA for the CDR3: TGTGCCAGCTCTTCCTCCGGGACAGTAAACACTGAAGCTTTCTTT.

V and J are TRBV10-3 and TRBJ2-5; D ambiguous. V shed 2 bases and J shed 3 bases, with 4 bases lying between them. From germline, CDR1 is ENHRY and CDR2 SYGVKD. This CDR3 region has 12 residues. The CDR3 loop is CAISEREETQYF. The CDR3 nucleotides read TGTGCCATCAGTGAGCGAGAAGAGACCCAGTACTTC.

This rearrangement joins TRBV5-1 to TRBJ1-1; D is perhaps TRBD1 (6 bases). Trimming cost V 0 bases and J 6 bases, with 9 bases left between them. CDR1 and CDR2 from the germline V gene are SGHRS and YFSETQ. This CDR3 is built from 13 residues. This CDR3 is CASSLGQDAEAFF. CDR3 sequence (DNA): TGCGCCAGCAGCTTGGGACAGGACGCTGAAGCTTTCTTT.

The chain carries TRBV19 and TRBJ2-3; 7 nucleotides line up with TRBD1. The length of the CDR3 is 15 residues. Germline assignment: CDR1 LNHDA and CDR2 SQIVND (reference sequence). Trimming removed 8 bases from V and 4 bases from J; junction bases left unmatched: 12. The chain's CDR3 is CASSTFRGKADTQYF. DNA for the CDR3: TGTGCCAGTTCAACCTTCAGGGGGAAAGCAGATACGCAGTATTTT.

The V gene is TRBV30, the J gene TRBJ1-2, with 8 bases matching TRBD1. The CDR3 has 15 amino acids. V shed 7 bases, J shed 4 bases, and the junction held 14 bases outside the gene matches. Looked up from germline, CDR1 is GTSNPN and CDR2 is SVGIG (reference sequence). This chain's CDR3 is CAYTGGGTQGYGYTF. Here the CDR3 DNA reads TGTGCCTACACAGGGGGGGGGACACAGGGCTATGGCTACACCTTC. Full variable domain (remainder filled in from reference TRBV30 and TRBJ1-2): SQTIHQWPATLVQPVGSPLSLECTVEGTSNPNLYWYRQAAGRGLQLLFYSVGIGQISSEVPQNLSASRPQDRQFILSSKKLLLSDSGFYLCAYTGGGTQGYGYTFGSGTRLTVV.

V and J are TRBV15 and TRBJ2-1; 9 nucleotides align to TRBD2. Trimming cost V 8 bases and J 9 bases; bases outside gene matches: 14. This CDR3 spans 15 amino acids. Germline lookup yields CDR1 LNHNV and CDR2 YYDKDF (reference sequence). The CDR3: CATQRDRGRAVEQFF. In DNA form, the CDR3 reads TGTGCCACCCAACGCGATCGCGGGAGGGCCGTTGAGCAGTTCTTC.

V usage is TRBV5-1 and J usage is TRBJ2-7; D unclear. CDR1 is SGHRS, CDR2 YFSETQ, per germline. This CDR3 contains 13 residues. V lost 5 bases and J 2 bases, leaving 11 bases between the germline ends. The CDR3, as DNA: TGCGCCAGCAGGTTTTCAACAACCTACGAGCAGTACTTC. This translates into CASRFSTTYEQYF.

J is TRBJ2-7 and V is TRBV4-1, with TRBD2 matching 8 bases. The CDR3 is 16 residues long. CDR1 and CDR2 (germline): MGHRA, YSYEKL. The trim removed 0 bases at V and 6 bases at J, leaving 10 bases unmatched. CDR3 in amino acids: CASSQEPSGYRSEQYF. The CDR3 DNA reads TGCGCCAGCAGCCAAGAGCCTAGCGGGTATAGGAGCGAGCAGTACTTC.

The chain is built from TRBV4-1 and TRBJ2-5; TRBD1 might be the D (6 bases). V was clipped by 0 bases and J by 4 bases, with 12 bases between them. Germline values: CDR1 MGHRA, CDR2 YSYEKL. The CDR3 covers 15 residues. CDR3 protein: CASSQDGLGGETQYF. The CDR3 coding sequence is TGCGCCAGCAGCCAAGACGGCCTAGGGGGAGAGACCCAGTACTTC.

This clone was seen a few times. The V call is TRBV7-6, the J call TRBJ2-7; 12 nucleotides line up with TRBD1. The CDR3 extends over 15 amino acids. The trim removed 5 bases at V and 7 bases at J, leaving 9 bases unmatched. The germline CDR1 and CDR2 sequences are SGHVS and FNYEAQ. The DNA for the CDR3 is TGTGCCAGCAGCCCCCGGGACAGGGGGCCCACGGAGCAGTACTTC. This sequence encodes CASSPRDRGPTEQYF.

This clone occurred a few times. The chain is built from TRBV6-5 and TRBJ1-2, with TRBD1 matching 10 bases. After removal of 3 bases from V and 8 bases from J, the junction contained 6 bases not matched to a gene. The CDR3 has 14 amino acids. Germline V gives CDR1 MNHEY, CDR2 SVGAGI. CDR3 residues: CASSYSGQGEGYTF. Written as DNA, the CDR3 is TGTGCCAGCAGTTATAGCGGACAGGGGGAAGGCTACACCTTC.

This clone came up a few times. The chain has TRBV7-9 and TRBJ2-7, with D perhaps TRBD1 (5 bases). V was pared by 5 bases and J by 2 bases, with 10 bases between. CDR3 length: 13 residues. Germline assignment: CDR1 SEHNR and CDR2 FQNEAQ (reference sequence). The CDR3 DNA follows: TGTGCCAGCAGCCCCCGACAGACCTACGAGCAGTACTTC. Its protein product is CASSPRQTYEQYF.

In this sample, this clone turned up a few times. The CDR3 DNA reads as TGTGCCACCAGCAGAGGGCTGGGCAGGGGCGGCTACGAGCAGTACTTC. Its translation: CATSRGLGRGGYEQYF. The rearrangement links TRBV15 to TRBJ2-7; maybe TRBD1 (6 bases). The CDR3 extends over 16 amino acids. CDR1 LNHNV and CDR2 YYDKDF come from the germline V gene (reference sequence). V lost 1 base, J lost 3 bases, and 16 bases lay in between.

The sample holds a few counts of this clone. The genes are TRBV7-9 and TRBJ2-1; 9 nucleotides match TRBD1. CDR1 is SEHNR and CDR2 is FQNEAQ in the germline V gene (reference sequence). J gave up 5 bases and V 4 bases, and 12 bases lay outside the gene matches. The CDR3 totals 17 residues. The CDR3 is CASSSRPGTGINNEQFF. CDR3 DNA: TGTGCCAGCAGCTCTCGTCCCGGGACAGGGATAAACAATGAGCAGTTCTTC.

This clone was picked up a small number of times. The rearrangement links TRBV7-6 to TRBJ2-7; the D gene is possibly TRBD2 (5 bases). V gave up 5 bases and J gave up 0 bases, with 14 bases separating them. The CDR3 is 15 residues long. CDR1 and CDR2 from the germline V gene are SGHVS and FNYEAQ. The CDR3 bases are TGTGCCAGCAGCCATACTAGTATGAGCTCCTACGAGCAGTACTTC. Its protein product is CASSHTSMSSYEQYF.

Regarding this clone: The junction departs from germline at one end; a sequencing error may be responsible. Other DNA sequences within the sample encode an identical CDR3. This sequence joins TRBV6-5 and TRBJ2-2, with 7 bases aligning to TRBD2. The CDR3 length is 15 residues. Germline CDR1 MNHEY, CDR2 SVGAGI. CDR3 DNA sequence: TGCGCCAGCAGTTCCTCGCGGGGGAGGACCGGGGAGCTGTTTTTT. Translating it yields CASSSSRGRTGELFF.

This rearrangement joins TRBV10-2 to TRBJ2-3; D may be TRBD2 (6 bases). V gave up 4 bases and J gave up 1 base, with 9 bases separating them. The CDR3 sequence is 14 residues long. Germline assignment: CDR1 WSHSY and CDR2 SAAADI. CDR3 nucleotides: TGCGCCAGCAGTGGTAGCGGTCGCACAGATACGCAGTATTTT. Translation gives CASSGSGRTDTQYF.

V gene TRBV15 combines with J gene TRBJ1-2; 7 bases are shared with TRBD1. Trimming at V came to 5 bases and at J to 9 bases, leaving 18 bases not matched to a gene. The germline V gene has CDR1 LNHNV and CDR2 YYDKDF (reference sequence). The CDR3 consists of 16 residues. The DNA of the CDR3 is TGTGCCACCAGCCGACCCGATACTGACAGGGCCGGAAGCTACACCTTC. It codes for CATSRPDTDRAGSYTF.

This chain uses TRBV6-1 with TRBJ1-5; D possibly corresponds to TRBD1 (5 bases). V gave up 4 bases and J gave up 7 bases, with 11 bases separating them. This CDR3 contains 13 residues. Germline loops: CDR1 MNHNS, CDR2 SASEGT. The CDR3 protein is CASSAQGRQPQHF. CDR3 DNA: TGTGCCAGCAGTGCTCAGGGAAGACAGCCCCAGCATTTT.

This clone was seen more than once but under ten times. Other DNA variants within this sample encode the same CDR3. DNA of the CDR3: TGCGCCAGCAGCTTGGTTAGCGGGAGCTCCTACAATGAGCAGTTCTTC. Amino acids: CASSLVSGSSYNEQFF. The chain has TRBV5-1 and TRBJ2-1, with 9 bases lining up with TRBD2. Germline loops: CDR1 SGHRS, CDR2 YFSETQ. The length of the CDR3 is 16 residues. After removal of 0 bases from V and 0 bases from J, the junction contained 1 base not matched to a gene.